These T cell receptor beta chains were read from a single sample in a study of blood T cell repertoires in COVID-19. TCRdb keeps only in-frame clones here, not all; method: immunoSEQ multiplex PCR. The repertoire has 170,000 or so clones, about 72% of them found once; the top ten carry approximately 15%. Sequencing was performed on PBMCs or T cells enriched from blood (not recorded which). The receptors come from a woman aged 50 to 60 who had recovered from COVID-19. Each CDR3 is given with its conserved first and last residue. A D gene is named only where the DNA matches it firmly. Only some rows state a clone size, as once, few, many or a class for expanded clones.

once | NA | TRBJ1-2 | TRBV28 | TGTGCCAGCAAGATACAGGGAATCAAGCGCTACACCTTC | CASKIQGIKRYTF
NA | NA | TRBJ1-6 | TRBV2 | TGTGCCAGCAGTGAAAAGCAGGTTCGAGGGACACCCCTCCACTTT | CASSEKQVRGTPLHF
NA | NA | TRBJ2-1 | TRBV11-1 | TGTGCCAGCAGCCAGATGAGCGGAAATGAGCAGTTCTTC | CASSQMSGNEQFF
few | NA | TRBJ1-3 | TRBV2 | TGTGCCAGCAGCGAGGGCCTCTCTGGAAACACCATATATTTT | CASSEGLSGNTIYF
NA | TRBD1 | TRBJ1-4 | TRBV7-9 | TGTGCCAGCAGCCCCGGACAGGTTAATGAAAAACTGTTTTTT | CASSPGQVNEKLFF
NA | NA | TRBJ2-7 | TRBV6-5 | TGTGCCAGCAGTTACGACGACAGTTTCTACGAGCAGTACTTC | CASSYDDSFYEQYF
NA | NA | TRBJ1-2 | TRBV10-1 | TGCGCCAGCAGTGAGTCGATTGGGGGCAGTGGCTACACCTTC | CASSESIGGSGYTF
NA | NA | TRBJ2-7 | TRBV7-2 | TGTGCCAGCAGCTTATCCCTCGTGGAGGTAGACGAGCAGTACTTC | CASSLSLVEVDEQYF
NA | NA | TRBJ1-4 | TRBV18 | TGTGCCAGCTCACCTCGGGAGGAAAAACTGTTTTTT | CASSPREEKLFF
few | NA | TRBJ1-1 | TRBV5-1 | TGCGCCAGCAGCACTCTGACAGGTCCCGTGAACACTGAAGCTTTCTTT | CASSTLTGPVNTEAFF
NA | TRBD2 | TRBJ2-1 | TRBV20-1 | TGCAGTGCTAGTCCTAGCGGGAGGGCCAATGAGCAGTTCTTC | CSASPSGRANEQFF
NA | TRBD2 | TRBJ2-3 | TRBV5-6 | TGTGCCAGCAGTCCCCCGGGACTAGCGGGGTTTTGGACAGATACGCAGTATTTT | CASSPPGLAGFWTDTQYF
NA | TRBD2 | TRBJ2-5 | TRBV5-1 | TGCGCCAGCAGCGGGGGACTAGCTGGAGAGACCCAGTACTTC | CASSGGLAGETQYF
NA | NA | TRBJ2-7 | TRBV6-1 | TGTGCCAGCAGTGAAGGTGTGACATTCTCCTACGAGCAGTACTTC | CASSEGVTFSYEQYF
NA | NA | TRBJ1-1 | TRBV7-8 | TGTGCCAGCAGCTCCCAGGGCTCCGACACTGAAGCTTTCTTT | CASSSQGSDTEAFF
many | TRBD1 | TRBJ1-3 | TRBV2 | TGTGCCAGCAGTGGGGGACAGACTGGTACCATATATTTT | CASSGGQTGTIYF
NA | NA | TRBJ1-2 | TRBV5-4 | TGTGCCAGCAGCTTAGCAGGTCAAGACTATGGCTACACCTTC | CASSLAGQDYGYTF
NA | NA | TRBJ2-7 | TRBV7-3 | TGTGCCAGCAGCTTAGGCGCTAGCGCACGCGAGCAGTACTTC | CASSLGASAREQYF
NA | NA | TRBJ1-4 | TRBV29-1 | TGCAGCGTTGGGGGGGAGGTTGCAACTAATGAAAAACTGTTTTTT | CSVGGEVATNEKLFF
NA | TRBD1 | TRBJ1-1 | TRBV6-5 | TGTGCCAGCAATAAATACAGGGGCACTGAAGCTTTCTTT | CASNKYRGTEAFF
NA | NA | TRBJ2-2 | TRBV24-1 | TGTGCCACCAGTGATCCCCTCGCCGGGGAGCTGTTTTTT | CATSDPLAGELFF
NA | TRBD1 | TRBJ1-2 | TRBV30 | TGTGCCGGCCCGGGACAGGGGGGGTATGGCTACACCTTC | CAGPGQGGYGYTF
NA | NA | TRBJ2-1 | TRBV7-2 | TGTGCCAGCAGCCCCGGGAATGAGCAGTTCTTC | CASSPGNEQFF
many | TRBD1 | TRBJ2-1 | TRBV28 | TGTGCCAGCCCAGGGGGCGAGCAGTTCTTC | CASPGGEQFF
NA | TRBD1 | TRBJ1-1 | TRBV2 | TGTGCCAGCAGAAACAGGGGCACTGAAGCTTTCTTT | CASRNRGTEAFF
once | NA | TRBJ2-1 | TRBV30 | TGTGCCTGGAGGAAAGGACAGTCTGAGCAGTTCTTC | CAWRKGQSEQFF
NA | TRBD1 | TRBJ2-7 | TRBV2 | TGTGCCAGCAGCCGCCGGGACAGGGGGCCCTACGAGCAGTACTTC | CASSRRDRGPYEQYF
NA | NA | TRBJ2-7 | TRBV30 | TGTGCCGGGAGCAGGGCGAGGTACGAGCAGTACTTC | CAGSRARYEQYF
once | NA | TRBJ2-7 | TRBV7-2 | TGTGCCAGCAGCTCTCCCCGGAGGGCTGTCGAGCAGTACTTC | CASSSPRRAVEQYF
NA | NA | TRBJ2-2 | TRBV5-4 | TGTGCCAGCAGCATCGCCAAGGGGCCCACCGGGGAGCTGTTTTTT | CASSIAKGPTGELFF
NA | TRBD2 | TRBJ2-5 | TRBV5-6 | TGTGCCAGCAGCTTAGCGGGGGGGGAGACCCAGTACTTC | CASSLAGGETQYF
NA | NA | TRBJ2-6 | TRBV25-1 | TGTGCCAGCAGTAACCCGGGACTCCGCTCTGGGGCCAACGTCCTGACTTTC | CASSNPGLRSGANVLTF
NA | NA | TRBJ2-2 | TRBV18 | TGTGCCAGCTCACCGACGCCGAGTGGCCCAGCATCGGGCACCGGGGAGCTGTTTTTT | CASSPTPSGPASGTGELFF
NA | TRBD2 | TRBJ2-3 | TRBV28 | TGTGCCAGCAGTGGGAGCGGGGGAAACACAGATACGCAGTATTTT | CASSGSGGNTDTQYF
NA | TRBD1 | TRBJ1-5 | TRBV7-8 | TGTGCCAGCAGCTTAGAAGGTTTAGGGACAGTAGGCCAGCCCCAGCATTTT | CASSLEGLGTVGQPQHF
NA | TRBD1 | TRBJ1-3 | TRBV6-1 | TGTGCCAGCAGTGAGTCCCCCGGGACAGGGGACACCATATATTTT | CASSESPGTGDTIYF
NA | NA | TRBJ1-1 | TRBV28 | TGTGCCAGCAGTTCTCCGGTGGGCGTCTTGAACACTGAAGCTTTCTTT | CASSSPVGVLNTEAFF
NA | TRBD2 | TRBJ2-1 | TRBV5-1 | TGCGCCAGCATGGGACTAGCGGGAGTGTCCAATGAGCAGTTCTTC | CASMGLAGVSNEQFF
NA | TRBD1 | TRBJ1-1 | TRBV18 | TGTGCCAGCTCACGTCGACAGGGATCAAAGAACACTGAAGCTTTCTTT | CASSRRQGSKNTEAFF
few | NA | TRBJ1-1 | TRBV28 | TGTGCCAGCAGTTTAGGTTCGAAAGTAGGGGGATCTTTCTTT | CASSLGSKVGGSFF
NA | TRBD1 | TRBJ1-1 | TRBV6-5 | TGTGCCAGCAGTTACCGGGACAGGGGGAACACTGAAGCTTTCTTT | CASSYRDRGNTEAFF